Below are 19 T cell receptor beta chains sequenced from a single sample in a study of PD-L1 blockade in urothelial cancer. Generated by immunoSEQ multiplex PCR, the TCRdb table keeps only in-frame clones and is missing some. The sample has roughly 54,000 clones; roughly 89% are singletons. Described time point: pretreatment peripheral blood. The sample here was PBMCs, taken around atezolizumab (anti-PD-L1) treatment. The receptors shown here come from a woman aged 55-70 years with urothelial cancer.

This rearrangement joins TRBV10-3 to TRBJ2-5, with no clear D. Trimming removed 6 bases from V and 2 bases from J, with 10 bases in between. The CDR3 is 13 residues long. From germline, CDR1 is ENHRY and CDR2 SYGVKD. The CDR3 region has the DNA TGTGCCATCAGGCAGATACCGCAAGAGACCCAGTACTTC. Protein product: CAIRQIPQETQYF.

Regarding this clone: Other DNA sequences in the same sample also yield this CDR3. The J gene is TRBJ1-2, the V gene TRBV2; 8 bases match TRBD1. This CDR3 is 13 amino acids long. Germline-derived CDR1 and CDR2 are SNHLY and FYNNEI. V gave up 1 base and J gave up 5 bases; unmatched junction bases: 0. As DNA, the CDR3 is TGTGCCAGCAGTGAAGGGACAGGGTATGGCTACACCTTC. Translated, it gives CASSEGTGYGYTF. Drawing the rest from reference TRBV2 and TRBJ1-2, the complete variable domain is EPEVTQTPSHQVTQMGQEVILRCVPISNHLYFYWYRQILGQKVEFLVSFYNNEISEKSEIFDDQFSVERPDGSNFTLKIRSTKLEDSAMYFCASSEGTGYGYTFGSGTRLTVV.

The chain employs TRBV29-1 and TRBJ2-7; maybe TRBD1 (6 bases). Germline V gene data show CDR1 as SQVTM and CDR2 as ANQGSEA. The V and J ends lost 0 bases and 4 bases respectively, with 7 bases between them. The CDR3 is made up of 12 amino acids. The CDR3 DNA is TGCAGCGTTGAAGAAGGGGGTTACGAGCAGTACTTC. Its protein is CSVEEGGYEQYF.

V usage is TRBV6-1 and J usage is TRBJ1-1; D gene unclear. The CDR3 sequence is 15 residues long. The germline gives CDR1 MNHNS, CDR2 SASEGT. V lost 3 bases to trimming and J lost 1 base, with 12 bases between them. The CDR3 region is CASSERRLGNTEAFF. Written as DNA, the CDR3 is TGTGCCAGCAGTGAGAGGCGGCTTGGGAACACTGAAGCTTTCTTT.

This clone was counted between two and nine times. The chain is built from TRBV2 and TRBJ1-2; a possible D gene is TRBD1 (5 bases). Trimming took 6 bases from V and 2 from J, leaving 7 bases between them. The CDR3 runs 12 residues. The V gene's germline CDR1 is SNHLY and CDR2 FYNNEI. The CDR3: CASRDINYGYTF. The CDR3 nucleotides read TGTGCCAGCAGGGACATAAACTATGGCTACACCTTC.

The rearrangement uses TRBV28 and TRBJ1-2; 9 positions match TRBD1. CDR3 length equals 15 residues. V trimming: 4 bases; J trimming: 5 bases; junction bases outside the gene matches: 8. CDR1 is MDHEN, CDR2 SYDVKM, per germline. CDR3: CASSSPGQGIYGYTF. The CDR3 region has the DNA TGTGCCAGCAGTTCGCCGGGACAGGGTATTTATGGCTACACCTTC.

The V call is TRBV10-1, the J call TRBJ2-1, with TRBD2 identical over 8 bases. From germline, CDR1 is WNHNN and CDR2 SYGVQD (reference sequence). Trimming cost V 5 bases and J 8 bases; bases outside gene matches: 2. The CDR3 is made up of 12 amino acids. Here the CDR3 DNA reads TGCGCCAGCAGTCCGGGGGGGGATGAGCAGTTCTTC. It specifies CASSPGGDEQFF.

CDR3 loop: CASSLQPNTEAFF. In DNA form, the CDR3 reads TGTGCCAGCAGCCTACAGCCGAACACTGAAGCTTTCTTT. V gene TRBV2 combines with J gene TRBJ1-1; D gene unclear. The CDR3 spans 13 residues. Trimming shortened V by 6 bases and J by 1 base, and 9 bases separated the two germline ends. Germline V CDR1 and CDR2: SNHLY, FYNNEI.

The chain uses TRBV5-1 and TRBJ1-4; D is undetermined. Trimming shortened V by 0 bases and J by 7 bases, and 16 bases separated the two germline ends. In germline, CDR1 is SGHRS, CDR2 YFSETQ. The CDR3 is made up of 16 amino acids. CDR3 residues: CASSLGSAGFGEKLFF. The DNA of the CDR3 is TGCGCCAGCAGCTTGGGTTCGGCCGGGTTTGGTGAAAAACTGTTTTTT.

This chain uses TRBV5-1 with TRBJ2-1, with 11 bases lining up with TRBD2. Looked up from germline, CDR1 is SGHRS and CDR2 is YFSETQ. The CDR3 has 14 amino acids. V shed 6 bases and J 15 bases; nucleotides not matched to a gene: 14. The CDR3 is CASTTRGLAVRTFF. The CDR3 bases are TGCGCCAGCACCACACGGGGACTAGCGGTCCGAACGTTCTTC.

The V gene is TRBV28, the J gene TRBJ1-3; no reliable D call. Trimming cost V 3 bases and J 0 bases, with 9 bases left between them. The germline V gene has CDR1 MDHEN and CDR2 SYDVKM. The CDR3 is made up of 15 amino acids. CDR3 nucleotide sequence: TGTGCCAGCAGTTTGCCAGTCACCTCTGGAAACACCATATATTTT. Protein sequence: CASSLPVTSGNTIYF.

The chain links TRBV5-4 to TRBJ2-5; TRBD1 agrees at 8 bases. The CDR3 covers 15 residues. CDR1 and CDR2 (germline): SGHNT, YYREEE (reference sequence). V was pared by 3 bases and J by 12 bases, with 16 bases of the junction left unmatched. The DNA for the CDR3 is TGTGCCAGCAGCTCGAAAACGGGACAGGCCGGTACAGAGTACTTC. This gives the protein CASSSKTGQAGTEYF.

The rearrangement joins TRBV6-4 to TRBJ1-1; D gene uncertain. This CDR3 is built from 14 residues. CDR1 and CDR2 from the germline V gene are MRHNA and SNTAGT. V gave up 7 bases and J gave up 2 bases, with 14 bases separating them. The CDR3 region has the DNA TGTGCCAGCACCCCGGCACCGGGAAACACTGAAGCTTTCTTT. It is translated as CASTPAPGNTEAFF.

The chain's CDR3 is CASSSAGDQSGELFF. The DNA of the CDR3 is TGTGCCAGCAGCTCTGCGGGAGACCAGTCCGGGGAGCTGTTTTTT. The chain couples TRBV5-4 to TRBJ2-2; 7 bases agree with TRBD2. The CDR3 has 15 amino acids. The V and J ends lost 3 bases and 6 bases, in that order; junction bases with no gene match: 8. Germline V CDR1 and CDR2: SGHNT, YYREEE (reference sequence).

The CDR3 nucleotides read TGTGCCAGCAGCCCCTCGATCCGGGGGAGCTATGGCTACACCTTC. Its protein is CASSPSIRGSYGYTF. This sequence joins TRBV11-2 and TRBJ1-2; possible D gene TRBD1, 5 bases. This CDR3 spans 15 amino acids. Germline V gives CDR1 SGHAT, CDR2 FQNNGV. Trimming took off 5 bases at V and 4 bases at J, with 17 bases between the two ends.

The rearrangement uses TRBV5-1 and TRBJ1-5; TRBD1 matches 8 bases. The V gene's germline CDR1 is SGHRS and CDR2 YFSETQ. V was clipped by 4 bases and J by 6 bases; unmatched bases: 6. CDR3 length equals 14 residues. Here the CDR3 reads CASSPWTGRQPQHF. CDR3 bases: TGCGCCAGCAGCCCTTGGACAGGGCGTCAGCCCCAGCATTTT. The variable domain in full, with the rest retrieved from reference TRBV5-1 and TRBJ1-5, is KAGVTQTPRYLIKTRGQQVTLSCSPISGHRSVSWYQQTPGQGLQFLFEYFSETQRNKGNFPGRFSGRQFSNSRSEMNVSTLELGDSALYLCASSPWTGRQPQHFGDGTRLSIL.

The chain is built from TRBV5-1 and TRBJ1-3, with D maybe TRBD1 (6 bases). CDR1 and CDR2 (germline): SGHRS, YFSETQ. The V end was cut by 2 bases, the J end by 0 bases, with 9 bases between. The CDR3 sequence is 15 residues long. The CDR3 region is CASSFTGISGNTIYF. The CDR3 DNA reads TGCGCCAGCAGCTTCACAGGGATCTCTGGAAACACCATATATTTT. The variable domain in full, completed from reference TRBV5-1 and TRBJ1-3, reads KAGVTQTPRYLIKTRGQQVTLSCSPISGHRSVSWYQQTPGQGLQFLFEYFSETQRNKGNFPGRFSGRQFSNSRSEMNVSTLELGDSALYLCASSFTGISGNTIYFGEGSWLTVV.

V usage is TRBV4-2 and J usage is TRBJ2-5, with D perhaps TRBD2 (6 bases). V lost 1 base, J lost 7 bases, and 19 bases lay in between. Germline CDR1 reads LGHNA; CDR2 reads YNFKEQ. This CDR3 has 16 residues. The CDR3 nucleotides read TGTGCCAGCAGCCAAGTCGGCCTAGCGCCCCCCATGACCCAGTACTTC. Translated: CASSQVGLAPPMTQYF.

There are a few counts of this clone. CDR3 coding DNA: TGTGCCAGCAGCTTATACAGGGGCGCCTACGAGCAGTACTTC. Translated: CASSLYRGAYEQYF. The rearrangement joins TRBV7-8 to TRBJ2-7, with 7 positions matching TRBD1. V was clipped by 2 bases and J by 2 bases; unmatched bases: 3. The CDR3 extends over 14 amino acids. Germline loops: CDR1 SGHVS, CDR2 FQNEAQ.